This T cell receptor beta chain was captured in a study of post-analysis software for immune sequencing data. Germline values: CDR1 SEHNR, CDR2 FQNEAQ (reference sequence). Trimming removed 2 bases from V and 0 bases from J, with 8 bases in between. This CDR3 has 14 amino acids. Notes on the study in general: A handful of TRBV segments were significantly more frequent in patients than in controls. TRBV5-6, TRBV5-1 and TRBV20-1 were among these segments.

Note on this clonotype: Its specificity is not known.

Unique molecular identifiers had been added to the TCR beta cDNA libraries. A single record per CDR3 protein comes from TCRdb applying MiXCR to the PCR reads. The table lists 740,000 or so distinct CDR3 sequences, under 70% of them singletons. The sequence was collected from a girl between 5 and 17 years old with multiple sclerosis. The chain employs TRBV7-9 and TRBJ2-7; D not certain. Material for sequencing was blood. CDR3 residues: CASSLQDISYEQYF. CDR3 sequence (DNA): TGTGCCAGCAGCTTACAGGATATCTCCTACGAGCAGTACTTC.